The 10 T cell receptor beta chains presented below share a single source sample, sequenced in a study of OX40 agonist ivuxolimab in advanced cancers. The method behind the library was the immunoSEQ multiplex PCR assay. In TCRdb, the immuneACCESS table is reduced to in-frame sequences with V and J assigned. These tables do not hold every clone; where another copy was compared, an unresolved V gene accounts for under half, and the others remain unexplained. This sample has over 45,000 clones in its table, and roughly nine tenths of those were observed once. Around 15% of the sample lies in the top ten. The sample in question was CD4+ or CD8+ T cells sorted from blood, obtained in a trial of the OX40 agonist ivuxolimab. These receptors came from an adult with an advanced solid tumor such as melanoma, head and neck, liver or kidney cancer.

V usage is TRBV6-1 and J usage is TRBJ2-7; D not certain. The CDR3 has 12 residues. Germline CDR1 is MNHNS and CDR2 is SASEGT. V was clipped by 2 bases and J by 4 bases, with 6 bases between them. CDR3 sequence: CASSESKYEQYF. In DNA, the CDR3 is TGTGCCAGCAGTGAATCCAAGTACGAGCAGTACTTC.

The chain recombines TRBV14 with TRBJ2-7; D not certain. Germline V gene lookup returns CDR1 SGHDN and CDR2 FVKESK. The CDR3 has 16 amino acids. With 0 bases removed from V and 3 bases from J, the gap between germline ends came to 15 bases. CDR3 sequence: CASSQEGKRPLYEQYF. DNA of the CDR3: TGTGCCAGCAGCCAAGAAGGGAAGCGACCGCTCTACGAGCAGTACTTC.

J is TRBJ2-3 and V is TRBV11-1, with D possibly matching TRBD1 (6 bases). This CDR3 has 16 residues. V lost 5 bases and J lost 2, with 17 bases in between. Germline V CDR1 and CDR2: SGHAT, FQDESV (reference sequence). This chain's CDR3 is CASSPLDRLNTDTQYF. CDR3 bases: TGTGCCAGCAGCCCCCTGGACAGACTTAACACAGATACGCAGTATTTT. The full variable domain, its missing parts supplied by reference TRBV11-1 and TRBJ2-3, is EAEVAQSPRYKITEKSQAVAFWCDPISGHATLYWYRQILGQGPELLVQFQDESVVDDSQLPKDRFSAERLKGVDSTLKIQPAELGDSAMYLCASSPLDRLNTDTQYFGPGTRLTVL.

This clone was seen a handful of times. V and J are TRBV27 and TRBJ1-3; no clear D. Trimming left V 4 bases short and J 0 bases short, with 13 bases between. Germline CDR1 reads MNHEY; CDR2 reads SMNVEV (reference sequence). The CDR3 has 16 residues. CDR3 in DNA: TGTGCCAGCAGTTCGTATACAGCGAACTCTGGAAACACCATATATTTT. It specifies CASSSYTANSGNTIYF.

The chain combines TRBV4-1 with TRBJ1-6, with D hard to call. Deletions cut 3 bases from V and 3 bases from J, with 9 bases between. Germline loops: CDR1 MGHRA, CDR2 YSYEKL. CDR3 length: 15 amino acids. CDR3 loop: CASSQTPGYNSPLHF. In DNA, the CDR3 is TGCGCCAGCAGCCAGACCCCGGGCTATAATTCACCCCTCCACTTT.

The genes are TRBV27 and TRBJ1-2; 7 bases are shared with TRBD1. Trimming removed 5 bases from V and 3 bases from J; junction bases left unmatched: 3. The CDR3 covers 13 residues. Germline V gene data show CDR1 as MNHEY and CDR2 as SMNVEV (reference sequence). CDR3 loop: CASSLDRDYGYTF. CDR3 sequence (DNA): TGTGCCAGCAGTCTTGACAGGGACTATGGCTACACCTTC.

The rearrangement joins TRBV7-9 to TRBJ1-1; no clear D. The V end lost 1 base, the J end lost 1 base, and 10 bases lay between the germline ends. The CDR3 contains 15 residues. Looked up from germline, CDR1 is SEHNR and CDR2 is FQNEAQ (reference sequence). This CDR3 reads CASSLEPGRNTEAFF. CDR3 DNA sequence: TGTGCCAGCAGCTTAGAACCGGGTCGGAACACTGAAGCTTTCTTT.

The chain links TRBV6-6 to TRBJ2-3; 10 bases are shared with TRBD2. Unmatched junction bases numbered 13, after V lost 8 bases and J lost 5 bases. The CDR3 contains 16 residues. Germline lookup yields CDR1 MNHNY and CDR2 SVGAGI (reference sequence). CDR3 in DNA: TGTGCCAGCCGCCGACCCTCTAGCGGGAGACTAGATACGCAGTATTTT. Protein: CASRRPSSGRLDTQYF.

The V gene is TRBV7-6, the J gene TRBJ1-5; D gene unclear. The CDR3 totals 14 residues. The V end lost 5 bases, the J end lost 4 bases, and 12 bases lay between the germline ends. Germline loops: CDR1 SGHVS, CDR2 FNYEAQ. The CDR3 DNA reads TGTGCCAGCAGCCCTTGGACGGGGAATCAGCCCCAGCATTTT. This sequence encodes CASSPWTGNQPQHF.

CDR3: CASSAGTSSTDTQYF. CDR3 DNA: TGTGCCAGCAGTGCCGGGACTAGCTCCACAGATACGCAGTATTTT. The rearrangement links TRBV2 to TRBJ2-3; 9 nucleotides align to TRBD2. With V trimmed by 4 bases and J by 2 bases, 4 bases remained unmatched. Germline V gene lookup returns CDR1 SNHLY and CDR2 FYNNEI. The CDR3 runs to 15 residues.